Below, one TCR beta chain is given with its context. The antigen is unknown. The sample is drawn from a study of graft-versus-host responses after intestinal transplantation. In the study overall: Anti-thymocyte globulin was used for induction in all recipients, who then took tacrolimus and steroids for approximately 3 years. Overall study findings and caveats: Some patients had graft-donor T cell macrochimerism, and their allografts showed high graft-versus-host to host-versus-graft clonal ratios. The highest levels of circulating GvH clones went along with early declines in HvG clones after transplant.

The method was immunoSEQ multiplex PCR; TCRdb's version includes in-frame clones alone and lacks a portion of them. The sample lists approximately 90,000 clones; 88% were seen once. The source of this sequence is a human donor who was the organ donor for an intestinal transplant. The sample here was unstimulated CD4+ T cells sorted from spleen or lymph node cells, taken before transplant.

The CDR3 DNA sequence: TGCGCCAGCAGCTTGGGTCCACAGGGGGCGCTTAACGGCTACACCTTC. This sequence encodes CASSLGPQGALNGYTF. The chain employs TRBV5-1 and TRBJ1-2; 9 nucleotides align to TRBD1. With V trimmed by 0 bases and J by 8 bases, 11 bases remained unmatched. This CDR3 comprises 16 residues. Germline V gives CDR1 SGHRS, CDR2 YFSETQ.